These T cell receptor beta chains were read from a single sample in a study of shared clonotypes between healthy human individuals. The assay was immunoSEQ multiplex PCR, and TCRdb's table has in-frame clones only and misses some. Of nearly 2 million clones detected, about 95% appear once; the ten largest clones hold 0.9% to 1.5%. Specimen: naive CD8+ T cells sorted from blood. All receptors come from a young man in good health. CDR3s include the opening cysteine and the closing phenylalanine or tryptophan. The D gene is left open where the match is weak. Rows may omit the clone size; those that give it use once, few, many or a size class.

>NA|TRBJ2-1|TRBV29-1|NA
TGCAGCGTTGGGGGCGCGCTGGACAATGAGCAGTTCTTC
CSVGGALDNEQFF
>TRBD2|TRBJ2-7|TRBV4-2|NA
TGTGCCAGCAGCCAAGGGGTACTAGCGGAGACCTACGAGCAGTACTTC
CASSQGVLAETYEQYF
>NA|TRBJ1-1|TRBV6-1|NA
TGTGCCAGCAGTGAACTCGGCAGGGGCTCGACTGAAGCTTTCTTT
CASSELGRGSTEAFF
>NA|TRBJ1-1|TRBV6-5|NA
TGTGCCAGCAGTTCCGGTGGGGAGGGCACTGAAGCTTTCTTT
CASSSGGEGTEAFF
>NA|TRBJ2-7|TRBV27|NA
TGTGCCAGCAGTTCCCTGGCAGGGTTGGCCTACGAGCAGTACTTC
CASSSLAGLAYEQYF
>NA|TRBJ2-3|TRBV29-1|NA
TGCAGCGTTGATGAAGTCAGACTGAGCACAGATACGCAGTATTTT
CSVDEVRLSTDTQYF
>NA|TRBJ2-5|TRBV30|NA
TGTGCCTGGAGCGTAATAGGGGTTTGGGGAGAGACCCAGTACTTC
CAWSVIGVWGETQYF
>TRBD1|TRBJ2-7|TRBV5-4|NA
TGTGCCAGCAGCCCTGACAGGGGCGAGCAGTACTTC
CASSPDRGEQYF
>TRBD2|TRBJ2-3|TRBV2|NA
TGTGCCAGCAGAACTAGCGGGAGTTGGACAGATACGCAGTATTTT
CASRTSGSWTDTQYF
>NA|TRBJ2-7|TRBV28|NA
TGTGCCAGCACCCTCGGGGATACAAACTACGAGCAGTACTTC
CASTLGDTNYEQYF
>NA|TRBJ2-7|TRBV6-5|NA
TGTGCCAGCAGTTCGGGCCCCTACGGGCAGTACTTC
CASSSGPYGQYF
>NA|TRBJ2-7|TRBV7-9|NA
TGTGCCAGCAGCCAAGGTCCGGGCCAAGGATTGTATCAGGACGGGCAGTACTTC
CASSQGPGQGLYQDGQYF
>TRBD2|TRBJ2-1|TRBV5-1|NA
TGCGCCAGCAGCTTTACTAGCGGGGTTTCCAATGAGCAGTTCTTC
CASSFTSGVSNEQFF
>NA|TRBJ2-7|TRBV2|once
TGTGCCAGCAGTGATGGACCTACGAGAGTCTACGAGCAGTACTTC
CASSDGPTRVYEQYF
>NA|TRBJ2-5|TRBV7-9|NA
TGTGCCAGCACCTCAGACAGGACCCAAGAGACCCAGTACTTC
CASTSDRTQETQYF
>TRBD1|TRBJ1-1|TRBV13|NA
TGTGCCAGCAGCTATGGGACAGGGGGCACTGAAGCTTTCTTT
CASSYGTGGTEAFF
>TRBD1|TRBJ1-2|TRBV28|NA
TGTGCCAGCAGGATCCAGGGGGACTATGGCTACACCTTC
CASRIQGDYGYTF
>NA|TRBJ2-7|TRBV2|NA
TGTGCCAGCAGCGAAACGGTACGAAGCTCCTACGAGCAGTACTTC
CASSETVRSSYEQYF
>TRBD1|TRBJ2-5|TRBV5-1|NA
TGCGCCAGCAGCCCACAGGGGGCAGAGACCCAGTACTTC
CASSPQGAETQYF
>NA|TRBJ1-1|TRBV28|NA
TGTGCCAGCAGTTTCGTCTGGGCTCCAAGTGGGGGGAACACTGAAGCTTTCTTT
CASSFVWAPSGGNTEAFF
>NA|TRBJ2-1|TRBV10-1|NA
TGCGCCAGCAGTGAGGTCCTAACTAGGGGATACAATGAGCAGTTCTTC
CASSEVLTRGYNEQFF
>NA|TRBJ2-2|TRBV4-1|NA
TGCGCCAGCAGCCAAGTGGCGGCCACCGGGGAGCTGTTTTTT
CASSQVAATGELFF
>NA|TRBJ1-4|TRBV7-9|NA
TGTGCCAGCAATTCACAGACGAATGAAAAACTGTTTTTT
CASNSQTNEKLFF
>NA|TRBJ2-5|TRBV11-2|NA
TGTGCCAGCAGCTTAGGATTACAAAACCAAGAGACCCAGTACTTC
CASSLGLQNQETQYF
>NA|TRBJ1-1|TRBV4-1|NA
TGCGCCAGCAGCCAAGCGAACAGACACACTGAAGCTTTCTTT
CASSQANRHTEAFF
>NA|TRBJ2-3|TRBV7-2|NA
TGTGCCAGCAGCTTTGCGGGTAGCACAGATACGCAGTATTTT
CASSFAGSTDTQYF
>NA|TRBJ2-1|TRBV30|NA
TGTGCCTGGAGTTGGGGCAATGAGCAGTTCTTC
CAWSWGNEQFF
>TRBD1|TRBJ1-2|TRBV30|NA
TGTGCCTGGAGTGTAACCGGAGGGGGCGCTGGCTACACCTTC
CAWSVTGGGAGYTF
>NA|TRBJ2-2|TRBV11-3|NA
TGTGCCAGCAGCCTATCCCACACCGGGGAGCTGTTTTTT
CASSLSHTGELFF
>NA|TRBJ2-2|TRBV6-1|NA
TGTGCCAGCAGTGAATTTGTGAACACCGGGGAGCTGTTTTTT
CASSEFVNTGELFF
>TRBD1|TRBJ1-5|TRBV29-1|NA
TGCAGCGTTGCTACCGGGACAGGGGACCAGCCCCAGCATTTT
CSVATGTGDQPQHF
>NA|TRBJ2-1|TRBV15|NA
TGTGCCACCAGCAGAGATCTCGGGGGTATTTCCTACAATGAGCAGTTCTTC
CATSRDLGGISYNEQFF
>NA|TRBJ2-7|TRBV6-1|NA
TGTGCCAGCAGTGAAACCAGAACTTTCTACGAGCAGTACTTC
CASSETRTFYEQYF
>TRBD2|TRBJ2-1|TRBV4-3|NA
TGCGCCAGCAGCCAAGATGTGATTAGCGGGAGTTACAATGAGCAGTTCTTC
CASSQDVISGSYNEQFF
>NA|TRBJ2-7|TRBV7-8|NA
TGTGCCAGCAGCTTAGTAGGCACTCCCTACGAGCAGTACTTC
CASSLVGTPYEQYF
>NA|TRBJ2-2|TRBV9|once
TGTGCCAGCAGCGTAGGGGGCGTAGGCACCGGGGAGCTGTTTTTT
CASSVGGVGTGELFF
>NA|TRBJ2-3|TRBV27|NA
TGTGCCAGCAGTCCCGAAAACACAGATACGCAGTATTTT
CASSPENTDTQYF
>TRBD2|TRBJ2-7|TRBV19|NA
TGTGCCAGTAGTATAAGTTACGGTTTAGCGGGATACTACGAGCAGTACTTC
CASSISYGLAGYYEQYF
>NA|TRBJ2-3|TRBV19|NA
TGTGCCAGTAGCACGACTAGTTCTAGCACAGATACGCAGTATTTT
CASSTTSSSTDTQYF
>TRBD1|TRBJ2-7|TRBV18|NA
TGTGCCAGCTCCGGGACAGCCCCATCCTACGAGCAGTACTTC
CASSGTAPSYEQYF
>NA|TRBJ1-1|TRBV13|NA
TGTGCCAGCAGCCAGGGAGATTCTACTGAAGCTTTCTTT
CASSQGDSTEAFF
>TRBD2|TRBJ2-3|TRBV5-1|once
TGCGCCAGCAGCTTTAGCGGGGTTAGCACAGATACGCAGTATTTT
CASSFSGVSTDTQYF
>NA|TRBJ1-1|TRBV30|NA
TGTGCCTGGAGGGATAACACTGAAGCTTTCTTT
CAWRDNTEAFF
>NA|TRBJ2-7|TRBV1|NA
TGCACCAGCAGCCCCCGACTAGCGAGTCCCACCTACGAGCAGTACTTC
CTSSPRLASPTYEQYF
>NA|TRBJ2-3|TRBV27|NA
TGTGCCAGCAGTTTGATGGGCGATACGCAGTATTTT
CASSLMGDTQYF
>NA|TRBJ2-7|TRBV11-2|NA
TGTGCCAGCAGCCTAGGGGATTTTTGGAACGAGCAGTACTTC
CASSLGDFWNEQYF